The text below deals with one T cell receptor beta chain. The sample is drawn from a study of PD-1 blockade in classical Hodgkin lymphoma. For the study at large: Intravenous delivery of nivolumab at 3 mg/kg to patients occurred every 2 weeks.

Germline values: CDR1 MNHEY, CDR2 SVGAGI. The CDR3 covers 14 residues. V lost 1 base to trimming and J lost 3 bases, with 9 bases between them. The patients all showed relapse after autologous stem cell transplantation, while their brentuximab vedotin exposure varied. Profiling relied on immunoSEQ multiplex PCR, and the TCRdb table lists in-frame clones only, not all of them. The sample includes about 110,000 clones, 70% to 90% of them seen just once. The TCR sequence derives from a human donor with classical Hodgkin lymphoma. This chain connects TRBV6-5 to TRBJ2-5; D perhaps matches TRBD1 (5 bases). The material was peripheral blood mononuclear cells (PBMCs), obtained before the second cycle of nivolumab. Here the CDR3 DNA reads TGTGCCAGCAGTTACTTAACAGGCGAAGAGACCCAGTACTTC. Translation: CASSYLTGEETQYF.